Detailed here is one T cell receptor (beta chain). This specimen comes from a study of technical replicates of blood from a few donors. Measured with immunoSEQ multiplex PCR; TCRdb has only the in-frame clones, and not every one. The sample lists 65,000 to 90,000 clones; 93% were seen once. CDR1 is MRHNA, CDR2 SNTAGT, per germline. Losses at the gene ends were 9 bases for V and 6 bases for J; bases not matched to a gene: 15. This CDR3 has 15 residues. The chain recombines TRBV6-4 with TRBJ2-7; 9 bases are shared with TRBD1. Sequencing was performed on T cells isolated from PBMCs. The source of this sequence is a human donor in good health. The CDR3 region is CARARDGQGQGEQYF. CDR3 nucleotide sequence: TGTGCCAGAGCAAGGGACGGACAGGGACAGGGCGAGCAGTACTTC.